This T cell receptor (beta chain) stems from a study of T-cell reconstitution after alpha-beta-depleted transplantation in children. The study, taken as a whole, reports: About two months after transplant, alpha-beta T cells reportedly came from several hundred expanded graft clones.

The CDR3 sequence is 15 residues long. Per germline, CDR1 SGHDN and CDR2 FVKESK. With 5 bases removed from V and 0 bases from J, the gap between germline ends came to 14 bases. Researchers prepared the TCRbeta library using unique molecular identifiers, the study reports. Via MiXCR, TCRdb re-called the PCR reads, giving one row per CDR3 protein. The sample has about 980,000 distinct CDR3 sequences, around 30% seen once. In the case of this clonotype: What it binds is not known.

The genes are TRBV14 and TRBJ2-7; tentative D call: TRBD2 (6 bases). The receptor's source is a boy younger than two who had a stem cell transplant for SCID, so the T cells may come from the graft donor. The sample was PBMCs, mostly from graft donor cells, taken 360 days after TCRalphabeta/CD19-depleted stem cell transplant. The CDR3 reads CASSSRDWFSYEQYF. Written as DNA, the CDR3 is TGTGCCAGCAGCTCACGGGACTGGTTCTCCTACGAGCAGTACTTC.